Detailed here is one T cell receptor (beta chain). It lacks a known antigen. Base qualities are missing; no much larger clone stands one base away. This sample is drawn from a study of blood T cell repertoires in COVID-19 (dated by TCRdb to the early 2020s). The study in broad terms: Samples from collaborators originated in the United States, Italy and Spain and spanned both the acute and convalescent phases of COVID-19. The prospective study material was composed of cDNA or gDNA derived from T cells, B-cell-depleted T cells, or PBMCs. The dataset comprised deeply sampled blood TCRbeta repertoires from subjects exposed to, actively infected with, or recovered from COVID-19. The repertoires were released in a freely available public database intended as a resource for research on the immune response to SARS-CoV-2. The samples were drawn from the first 160 participants of the ongoing ImmuneRACE study and from 1,254 subjects provided by 6 global collaborators. Nearly every sample came with metadata listing a de-identified subject ID, COVID-19 status, age in years and sex. Where available, HLA class I and class II types were obtained from metadata supplied by the sample provider rather than from assay-based typing. The paper's findings and limits, for the study overall: How much clinical and demographic metadata was included differed by source and by participant, and the metadata was provided uncurated.

TCRbeta CDR3 regions were amplified from genomic DNA by means of the immunoSEQ Assay, a bias-controlled multiplex PCR. Per the original workflow: The number of nucleated cells in each sample was estimated from the amplification of reference gene primers within the assay. Sequence reads were collapsed and filtered to measure the absolute abundance of every unique TCRbeta CDR3 rearrangement. For each sample, productive Simpson clonality was calculated as the square root of Simpson's diversity index across productive rearrangements. Not all clones reach the TCRdb copy of this immuneACCESS table, which keeps in-frame sequences only. Checked studies attribute under half of the gap to unresolved V genes and leave the rest unexplained. For V, J and clone size, that table is used; D and trimming come from the DNA. Within this sample are roughly 280,000 clones, with approximately 82% of them counted one time only. 4.6% of the sample is held by the ten biggest clonotypes.

Samples from volunteer blood donors who had recovered from COVID-19 were contributed by a second Seattle source. The collaborating institutions used their own protocols to collect whole blood in K2EDTA tubes. Collaborator samples were shipped for TCRbeta analysis as frozen whole blood, isolated PBMCs, or DNA extracted from either sample type. CDR1 is given as MNHEY and CDR2 as SVGAGI, both from the germline V gene. V is reduced by 5 bases and J by 5 bases, leaving a spacing of 19 bases between them. Measured from the cysteine to the phenylalanine, the CDR3 is 15 residues long. The CDR3 DNA has 45 bases and is translated from base 1.

The sample taken for sequencing was peripheral blood. The rearrangement joined TRBV6-5 to TRBJ2-7; perhaps TRBD2 is the D gene, with 5 bases matching. This TCR was recovered from a man aged 60-69 years who had recovered from COVID-19. Read as DNA, the sequence is TGTGCCAGCAGTCGGGGTGCAGGAGCGTTAAACGAGCAGTACTTC. It encodes CASSRGAGALNEQYF.